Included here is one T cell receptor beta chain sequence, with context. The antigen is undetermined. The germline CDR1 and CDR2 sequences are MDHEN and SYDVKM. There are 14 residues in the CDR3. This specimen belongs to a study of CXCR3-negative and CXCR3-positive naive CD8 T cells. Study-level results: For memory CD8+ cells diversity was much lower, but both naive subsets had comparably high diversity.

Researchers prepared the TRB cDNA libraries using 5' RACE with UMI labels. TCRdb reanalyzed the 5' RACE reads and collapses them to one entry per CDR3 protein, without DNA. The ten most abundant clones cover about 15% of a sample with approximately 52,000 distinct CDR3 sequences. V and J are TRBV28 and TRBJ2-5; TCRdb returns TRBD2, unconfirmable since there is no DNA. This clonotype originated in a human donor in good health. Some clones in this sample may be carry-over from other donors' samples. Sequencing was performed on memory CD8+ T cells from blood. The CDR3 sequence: CASSNAGGFETQYF.